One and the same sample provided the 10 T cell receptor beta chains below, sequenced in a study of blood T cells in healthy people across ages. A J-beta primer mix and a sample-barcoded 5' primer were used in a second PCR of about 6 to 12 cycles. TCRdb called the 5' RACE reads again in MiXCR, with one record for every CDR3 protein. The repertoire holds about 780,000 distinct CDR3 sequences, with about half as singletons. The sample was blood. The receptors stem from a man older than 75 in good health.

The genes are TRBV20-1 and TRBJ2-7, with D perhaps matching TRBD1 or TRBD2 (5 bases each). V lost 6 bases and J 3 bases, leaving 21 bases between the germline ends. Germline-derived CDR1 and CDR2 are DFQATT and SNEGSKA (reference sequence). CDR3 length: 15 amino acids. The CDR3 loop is CSAPLHGTGVYEQYF. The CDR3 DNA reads TGCAGTGCCCCACTCCACGGGACCGGAGTCTACGAGCAGTACTTC.

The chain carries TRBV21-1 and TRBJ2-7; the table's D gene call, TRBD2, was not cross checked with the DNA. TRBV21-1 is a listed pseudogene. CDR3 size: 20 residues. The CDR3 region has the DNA TGTGCCAGCAGCAAGATTCGTCTGGGACTAGCGGGATCGTACGAATACGAGCAGTACTTC. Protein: CASSKIRLGLAGSYEYEQYF.

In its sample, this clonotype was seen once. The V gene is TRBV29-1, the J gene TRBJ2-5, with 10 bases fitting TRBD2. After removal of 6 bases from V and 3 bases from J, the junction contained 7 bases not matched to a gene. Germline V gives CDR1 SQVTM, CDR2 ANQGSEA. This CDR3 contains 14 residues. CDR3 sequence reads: CSVILAGREETQYF. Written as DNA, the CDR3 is TGCAGCGTAATACTAGCGGGACGTGAAGAGACCCAGTACTTC. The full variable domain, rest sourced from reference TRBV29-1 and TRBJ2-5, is SAVISQKPSRDICQRGTSLTIQCQVDSQVTMMFWYRQQPGQSLTLIATANQGSEATYESGFVIDKFPISRPNLTFSTLTVSNMSPEDSSIYLCSVILAGREETQYFGPGTRLLVL.

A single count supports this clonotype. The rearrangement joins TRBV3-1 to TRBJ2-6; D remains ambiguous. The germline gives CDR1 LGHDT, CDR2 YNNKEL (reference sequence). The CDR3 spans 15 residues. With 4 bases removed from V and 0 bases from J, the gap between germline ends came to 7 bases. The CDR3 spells CASSRQSSGANVLTF. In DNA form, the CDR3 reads TGTGCCAGCAGCCGGCAGAGCTCTGGGGCCAACGTCCTGACTTTC.

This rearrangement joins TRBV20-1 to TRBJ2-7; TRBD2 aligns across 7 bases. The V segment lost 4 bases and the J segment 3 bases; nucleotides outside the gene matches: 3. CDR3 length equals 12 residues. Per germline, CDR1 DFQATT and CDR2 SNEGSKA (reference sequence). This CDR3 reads CSATGEGYEQYF. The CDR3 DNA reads TGCAGTGCTACCGGGGAGGGCTACGAGCAGTACTTC.

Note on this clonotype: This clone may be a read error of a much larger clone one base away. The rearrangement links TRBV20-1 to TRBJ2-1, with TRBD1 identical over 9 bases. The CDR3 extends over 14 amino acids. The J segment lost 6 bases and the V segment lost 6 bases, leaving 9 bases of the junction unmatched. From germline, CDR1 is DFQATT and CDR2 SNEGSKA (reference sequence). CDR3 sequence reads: CSALTGQGGNEQFF. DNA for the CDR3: TGCAGTGCCCTCACGGGACAGGGTGGCAATGAGCAGTTCTTC.

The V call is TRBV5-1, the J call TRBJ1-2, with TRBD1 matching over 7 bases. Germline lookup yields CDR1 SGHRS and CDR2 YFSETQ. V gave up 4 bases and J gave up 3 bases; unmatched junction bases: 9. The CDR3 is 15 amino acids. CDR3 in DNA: TGCGCCAGCAGCCACCGGGACAGAGGTGACTATGGCTACACCTTC. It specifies CASSHRDRGDYGYTF.

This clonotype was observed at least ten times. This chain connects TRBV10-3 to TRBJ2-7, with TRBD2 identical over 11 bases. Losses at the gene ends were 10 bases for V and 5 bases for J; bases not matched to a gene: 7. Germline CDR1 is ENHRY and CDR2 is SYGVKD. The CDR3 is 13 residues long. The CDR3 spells CATSLAGGHEQYF. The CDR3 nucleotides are TGTGCCACGTCCCTAGCGGGAGGTCACGAGCAGTACTTC.

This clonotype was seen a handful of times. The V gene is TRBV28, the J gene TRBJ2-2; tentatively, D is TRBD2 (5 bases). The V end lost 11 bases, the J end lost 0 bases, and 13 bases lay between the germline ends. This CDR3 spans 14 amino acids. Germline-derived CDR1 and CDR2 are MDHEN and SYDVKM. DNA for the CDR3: TGTGCCGCCTCTCGGGGATCGAACACCGGGGAGCTGTTTTTT. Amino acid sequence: CAASRGSNTGELFF.

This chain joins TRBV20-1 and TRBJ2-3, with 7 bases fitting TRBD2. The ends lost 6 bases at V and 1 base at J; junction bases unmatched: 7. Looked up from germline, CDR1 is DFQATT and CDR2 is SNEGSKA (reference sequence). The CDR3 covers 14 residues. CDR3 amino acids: CSASGEGGTDTQYF. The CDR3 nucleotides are TGCAGTGCATCGGGGGAGGGCGGCACAGATACGCAGTATTTT.